Each of the 32 T cell receptor beta chains below was sequenced from the same sample in a study of beta chain features in type 1 diabetes. The antigens for these receptors are not known. Findings and caveats of the study: TCRB CDR3s were moderately but significantly shorter in Type 1 diabetes patients in all four CD4+ subsets.

Sequenced material consisted of expressed TCRB transcripts (all of the isolated RNA was reverse transcribed). Assay: immunoSEQ multiplex PCR; the TCRdb copy retains only in-frame clones and omits some. Counted here are roughly 340,000 clones, about 12% occurring once; the ten biggest clones make up 0.0095% to 0.011%. Sequenced sample: naive CD4+ T cells from blood. The receptors were gathered from a woman aged 18-29 years with type 1 diabetes.

The chain joins TRBV4-1 to TRBJ1-1; D gene unclear. The V and J ends lost 1 base and 1 base respectively, with 7 bases between them. This CDR3 is built from 14 residues. The germline V gene has CDR1 MGHRA and CDR2 YSYEKL. The CDR3 nucleotides are TGCGCCAGCAGCCAAGGGGCCGGGAACACTGAAGCTTTCTTT. It yields the protein CASSQGAGNTEAFF.

DNA for the CDR3: TGTGCCAGCAGCCAGGGACAGGCCCGGCGAGAGACCCAGTACTTC. Its protein is CASSQGQARRETQYF. The gene calls are TRBV14 and TRBJ2-5; TRBD1 matches 8 bases. V was clipped by 3 bases and J by 4 bases; unmatched bases: 7. The CDR3 contains 15 residues. Germline V lookup: CDR1 SGHDN, CDR2 FVKESK.

The chain employs TRBV28 and TRBJ1-2; no definite D call. V gave up 7 bases and J gave up 8 bases, with 20 bases separating them. The CDR3 has 14 residues. Germline V CDR1 and CDR2: MDHEN, SYDVKM. The CDR3, as DNA: TGTGCCAGCACCAATATTCCAGGTTCTGGGGGCTACACCTTC. It yields the protein CASTNIPGSGGYTF.

This clone was observed a single time. The chain links TRBV11-2 to TRBJ1-4; TRBD1 agrees at 7 bases. CDR1 is SGHAT and CDR2 is FQNNGV in the germline V gene. The CDR3 extends over 14 amino acids. The V and J ends lost 4 bases and 4 bases, in that order; junction bases with no gene match: 3. In DNA form, the CDR3 reads TGTGCCAGCAGCTCGGGACAGATTAATGAAAAACTGTTTTTT. Its protein product is CASSSGQINEKLFF.

The chain employs TRBV28 and TRBJ1-2, with TRBD1 matching 8 bases. CDR3 length equals 15 residues. V dropped 6 bases and J dropped 6; count of bases not matched to a gene: 12. Germline loops: CDR1 MDHEN, CDR2 SYDVKM. The CDR3 region is CASSQQPGTGDGYTF. Written as DNA, the CDR3 is TGTGCCAGCAGCCAGCAACCCGGGACAGGAGATGGCTACACCTTC.

The V and J genes are TRBV20-1 and TRBJ2-7; D gene uncertain. CDR1 DFQATT and CDR2 SNEGSKA come from the germline V gene (reference sequence). This CDR3 contains 9 residues. The V end lost 8 bases, the J end lost 3 bases, and 5 bases lay between the germline ends. CDR3 in DNA: TGCAGTCTTCGCTACGAGCAGTACTTC. It is translated as CSLRYEQYF.

This clone has only a few counts. This chain joins TRBV10-3 and TRBJ2-1; a possible D gene is TRBD1 (6 bases). The CDR3 is 14 residues long. Germline-derived CDR1 and CDR2 are ENHRY and SYGVKD. V shed 2 bases and J shed 6 bases, with 11 bases lying between them. The CDR3 loop is CAISEGTLVNEQFF. In DNA form, the CDR3 reads TGTGCCATCAGTGAGGGGACATTAGTCAATGAGCAGTTCTTC.

The V gene is TRBV28, the J gene TRBJ2-7; D gene ambiguous. V was pared by 1 base and J by 1 base, with 8 bases between. Per germline, CDR1 MDHEN and CDR2 SYDVKM. The CDR3 sequence is 14 residues long. The CDR3 nucleotides are TGTGCCAGCAGTTTATCTCCGCTATCCTACGAGCAGTACTTC. Translation gives CASSLSPLSYEQYF.

This clone was seen only a few times. V usage is TRBV29-1 and J usage is TRBJ1-2, with D perhaps TRBD1 (5 bases). The germline V gene encodes CDR1 SQVTM and CDR2 ANQGSEA. The CDR3 spans 12 residues. The V gene lost 5 bases and the J gene lost 4 bases, with 11 bases spanning the gap. In DNA, the CDR3 is TGCAGCGTTCGTGGGGGGTCCTATGGCTACACCTTC. Protein product: CSVRGGSYGYTF.

This clone turned up a few times. This chain links TRBV23-1 with TRBJ2-7, with TRBD2 identical over 7 bases. TRBV23-1 is an ORF; its function is uncertain. This CDR3 contains 14 residues. Losses at the gene ends were 8 bases for V and 3 bases for J; bases not matched to a gene: 10. The CDR3 DNA reads as TGCGCCAGCCGAAAGACTAGCAGAGACTACGAGCAGTACTTC. Encoded protein: CASRKTSRDYEQYF.

V usage is TRBV9 and J usage is TRBJ2-3; 8 nucleotides line up with TRBD1. Per the germline V gene, CDR1 is SGDLS and CDR2 is YYNGEE. The CDR3 sequence is 14 residues long. Trimming removed 4 bases from V and 5 bases from J; junction bases left unmatched: 6. The CDR3 is CASSRTGLGDTQYF. CDR3 nucleotide sequence: TGTGCCAGCAGCAGGACAGGGTTGGGAGATACGCAGTATTTT.

In its sample, this clone was seen a few times. The chain joins TRBV11-2 to TRBJ2-7; 7 bases are a match to TRBD1. Germline lookup yields CDR1 SGHAT and CDR2 FQNNGV. V was pared by 4 bases and J by 2 bases, with 2 bases of the junction left unmatched. This CDR3 contains 13 residues. For the CDR3, the DNA is TGTGCCAGCAGCTGGACAGGAGCCTACGAGCAGTACTTC. Its protein is CASSWTGAYEQYF. Full variable domain (rest looked up from reference TRBV11-2 and TRBJ2-7): EAGVAQSPRYKIIEKRQSVAFWCNPISGHATLYWYQQILGQGPKLLIQFQNNGVVDDSQLPKDRFSAERLKGVDSTLKIQPAKLEDSAVYLCASSWTGAYEQYFGPGTRLTVT.

The chain recombines TRBV5-4 with TRBJ1-5, with a possible D match to TRBD1 (6 bases). The CDR3 is made up of 17 amino acids. Deletions cut 0 bases from V and 3 bases from J, with 16 bases between. The germline gives CDR1 SGHNT, CDR2 YYREEE (reference sequence). CDR3 nucleotide sequence: TGTGCCAGCAGCTTGGACGGTCGTCAGGGGAACAATCAGCCCCAGCATTTT. It is translated as CASSLDGRQGNNQPQHF.

This clone was detected only a few times. The chain has TRBV7-2 and TRBJ2-5; 9 positions agree with TRBD1. The V gene's germline CDR1 is SGHTA and CDR2 FQGNSA. The CDR3 runs 15 residues. J lost 5 bases, V lost 2 bases, and 6 bases had no gene match. CDR3 residues: CASSLRPGTGETQYF. As DNA, the CDR3 is TGTGCCAGCAGCTTAAGACCGGGGACAGGGGAGACCCAGTACTTC.

A few counts support this clone. The chain recombines TRBV28 with TRBJ2-7; TRBD2 might be the D (7 bases). CDR1 MDHEN and CDR2 SYDVKM come from the germline V gene. The CDR3 length is 17 residues. Trimming shortened V by 4 bases and J by 4 bases, and 23 bases separated the two germline ends. This CDR3 reads CASSSLGGRTPPYEQYF. CDR3 in DNA: TGTGCCAGCAGTTCTCTGGGGGGGCGGACCCCACCTTACGAGCAGTACTTC.

The rearrangement uses TRBV6-5 and TRBJ1-1; 7 bases map to TRBD1. CDR1 and CDR2 from the germline V gene are MNHEY and SVGAGI. Trimming at V came to 2 bases and at J to 9 bases, leaving 6 bases not matched to a gene. The CDR3 has 13 residues. CDR3 DNA: TGTGCCAGCAGTTACAATTACAGGGGAAAAGCTTTCTTT. Protein product: CASSYNYRGKAFF.

V gene TRBV10-3 combines with J gene TRBJ1-5; D possibly corresponds to TRBD1 (5 bases). This CDR3 contains 14 residues. Between the trimmed V and J ends, which lost 4 bases and 0 bases, there was a span of 7 bases. Germline values: CDR1 ENHRY, CDR2 SYGVKD. In DNA form, the CDR3 reads TGTGCCATCAGTGGGGGGGATAGCAATCAGCCCCAGCATTTT. Its translation: CAISGGDSNQPQHF.

This clone was counted between two and nine times. The genes are TRBV4-3 and TRBJ1-6; D unclear. The CDR3 contains 13 residues. Trimming removed 0 bases from V and 9 bases from J, with 6 bases in between. Germline V gene data show CDR1 as LGHNA and CDR2 as YSLEER. The CDR3 sequence is CASSQDSGSPLHF. CDR3 nucleotides: TGCGCCAGCAGCCAAGATTCGGGTTCACCCCTCCACTTT.

In this sample, this clone turned up a few times. The chain uses TRBV9 and TRBJ2-7; TRBD1 matches at 7 bases. The CDR3 has 15 residues. Germline CDR1 is SGDLS and CDR2 is YYNGEE. With V trimmed by 2 bases and J by 5 bases, 10 bases remained unmatched. The CDR3 coding sequence is TGTGCCAGCAGCGTCGGGACAGCGCTAACCCACGAGCAGTACTTC. Protein sequence: CASSVGTALTHEQYF. Complete variable domain (other parts from reference TRBV9 and TRBJ2-7): DSGVTQTPKHLITATGQRVTLRCSPRSGDLSVYWYQQSLDQGLQFLIQYYNGEERAKGNILERFSAQQFPDLHSELNLSSLELGDSALYFCASSVGTALTHEQYFGPGTRLTVT.

This clone was recorded a few times. The rearrangement uses TRBV6-5 and TRBJ2-5, with a possible D match to TRBD1 (5 bases). V was shortened by 5 bases and J by 0 bases, with 13 bases between the two germline ends. The CDR3 consists of 15 residues. The germline V gene encodes CDR1 MNHEY and CDR2 SVGAGI. CDR3 region: CASSPDGAYQETQYF. CDR3 DNA sequence: TGTGCCAGCAGTCCGGATGGGGCGTACCAAGAGACCCAGTACTTC.

The chain couples TRBV19 to TRBJ1-1; no clear D. With 4 bases removed from V and 0 bases from J, the gap between germline ends came to 6 bases. The germline V gene encodes CDR1 LNHDA and CDR2 SQIVND (reference sequence). The CDR3 spans 13 residues. This CDR3 reads CASSKLLNTEAFF. In DNA form, the CDR3 reads TGTGCCAGTAGTAAGCTATTGAACACTGAAGCTTTCTTT.

The chain joins TRBV9 to TRBJ2-2; 9 positions agree with TRBD2. CDR3 length: 17 amino acids. Germline loops: CDR1 SGDLS, CDR2 YYNGEE. J lost 3 bases, V lost 2 bases, and 8 bases had no gene match. The CDR3 DNA reads TGTGCCAGCAGCGTCGGAGCGGGAGGTATCGACACCGGGGAGCTGTTTTTT. Amino acids: CASSVGAGGIDTGELFF.

This clone has only a few counts. The chain carries TRBV9 and TRBJ2-1, with 10 bases lining up with TRBD2. After removal of 2 bases from V and 4 bases from J, the junction contained 9 bases not matched to a gene. This CDR3 is built from 17 residues. Germline V CDR1 and CDR2: SGDLS, YYNGEE. The chain's CDR3 is CASSVRSGLASYNEQFF. For the CDR3, the DNA is TGTGCCAGCAGCGTGCGGTCGGGACTAGCGTCTTACAATGAGCAGTTCTTC.

The chain uses TRBV2 and TRBJ1-5; perhaps TRBD1 as D (6 bases). The CDR3 runs 15 residues. CDR1 is SNHLY and CDR2 is FYNNEI in the germline V gene. V dropped 2 bases and J dropped 2 bases, with 10 bases sitting between them. The CDR3 reads CASSESGVGNQPQHF. The CDR3 DNA sequence: TGTGCCAGCAGTGAATCAGGGGTGGGCAATCAGCCCCAGCATTTT. Variable domain in full (rest from reference TRBV2 and TRBJ1-5): EPEVTQTPSHQVTQMGQEVILRCVPISNHLYFYWYRQILGQKVEFLVSFYNNEISEKSEIFDDQFSVERPDGSNFTLKIRSTKLEDSAMYFCASSESGVGNQPQHFGDGTRLSIL.

This clone was seen more than once but under ten times. This rearrangement joins TRBV6-6 to TRBJ1-2; D might be TRBD1 (6 bases). Between the trimmed V and J ends, which lost 10 bases and 5 bases, there was a span of 20 bases. The CDR3 totals 14 residues. Germline values: CDR1 MNHNY, CDR2 SVGAGI (reference sequence). The CDR3 spells CATNAGVGAYGYTF. DNA of the CDR3: TGTGCCACAAACGCAGGGGTGGGGGCTTATGGCTACACCTTC.

The V call is TRBV1, the J call TRBJ1-5; no DNA check was done on the table's D call, TRBD1. TRBV1 is a pseudogene locus. The CDR3 totals 16 residues. The CDR3 protein is CTSSQAGGLGNQPQHF. The CDR3 nucleotides read TGCACCAGCAGCCAGGCAGGGGGTTTGGGCAATCAGCCCCAGCATTTT.

The CDR3 region is CASSWGGIGRDTQYF. For the CDR3, the DNA is TGTGCCAGCAGCTGGGGGGGTATCGGGAGGGATACGCAGTATTTT. The chain employs TRBV5-4 and TRBJ2-3; the match to TRBD2 covers 7 bases. Trimming removed 3 bases from V and 6 bases from J; junction bases left unmatched: 10. The CDR3 is 15 amino acids. Germline CDR1 SGHNT, CDR2 YYREEE (reference sequence).

The CDR3 DNA is TGTGCCAGCAGCTTAGGGGGGACAGGGGCTAACACTGAAGCTTTCTTT. Protein product: CASSLGGTGANTEAFF. The V call is TRBV7-9, the J call TRBJ1-1; 10 positions match TRBD1. Losses at the gene ends were 1 base for V and 2 bases for J; bases not matched to a gene: 4. Germline V CDR1 and CDR2: SEHNR, FQNEAQ (reference sequence). The CDR3 totals 16 residues.

The chain joins TRBV7-2 to TRBJ2-5; D possibly corresponds to TRBD2 (5 bases). The CDR3 loop spans 13 amino acids. Per germline, CDR1 SGHTA and CDR2 FQGNSA. V was clipped by 3 bases and J by 3 bases, with 8 bases between them. This CDR3 is CASSFSGEETQYF. The CDR3 region has the DNA TGTGCCAGCAGCTTTTCCGGGGAAGAGACCCAGTACTTC.

This clone was counted a few times. The chain has TRBV2 and TRBJ1-1, with D possibly matching TRBD1 (5 bases). V gave up 6 bases and J gave up 7 bases, with 6 bases separating them. Germline CDR1 SNHLY, CDR2 FYNNEI. The CDR3 has 10 residues. This CDR3 is CASSQGEAFF. In DNA form, the CDR3 reads TGTGCCAGCAGCCAGGGTGAAGCTTTCTTT. The variable domain in full, with the rest retrieved from reference TRBV2 and TRBJ1-1, is EPEVTQTPSHQVTQMGQEVILRCVPISNHLYFYWYRQILGQKVEFLVSFYNNEISEKSEIFDDQFSVERPDGSNFTLKIRSTKLEDSAMYFCASSQGEAFFGQGTRLTVV.

The V gene is TRBV5-1, the J gene TRBJ1-1; 9 bases map to TRBD1. The CDR3 contains 13 residues. CDR1 and CDR2 (germline): SGHRS, YFSETQ. J was trimmed by 3 bases and V by 4 bases; bases with no gene match: 1. CDR3 amino acids: CASSRTGDTEAFF. The CDR3 DNA reads TGCGCCAGCAGCCGGACAGGGGACACTGAAGCTTTCTTT. The full variable domain, rest sourced from reference TRBV5-1 and TRBJ1-1, is KAGVTQTPRYLIKTRGQQVTLSCSPISGHRSVSWYQQTPGQGLQFLFEYFSETQRNKGNFPGRFSGRQFSNSRSEMNVSTLELGDSALYLCASSRTGDTEAFFGQGTRLTVV.

The chain recombines TRBV11-2 with TRBJ1-2; D gene unclear. This CDR3 comprises 12 residues. Germline V gene sequence: CDR1 SGHAT, CDR2 FQNNGV. With 5 bases removed from V and 10 bases from J, the gap between germline ends came to 14 bases. The CDR3 loop reads CASSEGAVVYTF. CDR3 in DNA: TGTGCCAGCAGCGAGGGTGCCGTGGTCTACACCTTC.